The rows below give T cell receptor beta chains drawn from one sample of a study of cytomegalovirus exposure and HLA in healthy donors. Clones were read by immunoSEQ multiplex PCR, and TCRdb kept only the in-frame ones, dropping some. Recorded for this sample: 95,000 to 150,000 clones. The sequenced sample was PBMCs. All receptors come from a young man in good health and CMV-seronegative. Each CDR3 is given with its conserved first and last residue. Each record gives: D gene, J gene, V gene, CDR3 DNA, CDR3 protein. The D gene is left open where the match is weak.

d_call: -
j_call: TRBJ2-1
v_call: TRBV7-9
cdr3_nt: TGTGCCAGCAGCTGGGGGGACCCAGGGAATGAGCAGTTCTTC
cdr3_aa: CASSWGDPGNEQFF

d_call: TRBD2
j_call: TRBJ2-7
v_call: TRBV30
cdr3_nt: TGTGCCTGGGCCTTATCCGGAGCGGGGGGTTACGAGCAGTACTTC
cdr3_aa: CAWALSGAGGYEQYF

d_call: TRBD2
j_call: TRBJ2-1
v_call: TRBV30
cdr3_nt: TGTGCCTGGAGTGCGGGACTAGCGGGAGAGGATGAGCAGTTCTTC
cdr3_aa: CAWSAGLAGEDEQFF

d_call: -
j_call: TRBJ1-2
v_call: TRBV27
cdr3_nt: TGTGCCAGCAGTTTAACGGTCTCGGGACACAATAACTATGGCTACACCTTC
cdr3_aa: CASSLTVSGHNNYGYTF

d_call: -
j_call: TRBJ2-7
v_call: TRBV2
cdr3_nt: TGTGCCAGCAGCACTAGCTCCCTCTCCTACGAGCAGTACTTC
cdr3_aa: CASSTSSLSYEQYF

d_call: -
j_call: TRBJ1-1
v_call: TRBV19
cdr3_nt: TGTGCCAGTAGTTCAAAAAGGGGGACTGAAGCTTTCTTT
cdr3_aa: CASSSKRGTEAFF

d_call: -
j_call: TRBJ2-7
v_call: TRBV5-1
cdr3_nt: TGCGCCAGCAGCCCGGTTCCCCTTGGCGGGGAGGCCTACGAGCAGTACTTC
cdr3_aa: CASSPVPLGGEAYEQYF

d_call: TRBD2
j_call: TRBJ2-7
v_call: TRBV28
cdr3_nt: TGTGCCAGCAGTCCCCTAGCGGGGGACTACGAGCAGTACTTC
cdr3_aa: CASSPLAGDYEQYF

d_call: TRBD2
j_call: TRBJ2-5
v_call: TRBV5-4
cdr3_nt: TGTGCCAGCAGCTTCTCCCGGGTAGCCGGGGGGGCCCAGTACTTC
cdr3_aa: CASSFSRVAGGAQYF

d_call: TRBD1
j_call: TRBJ1-5
v_call: TRBV7-2
cdr3_nt: TGTGCCAGCATGCCGGGACAGGGCAACCAGCCCCAGCATTTT
cdr3_aa: CASMPGQGNQPQHF

d_call: TRBD1
j_call: TRBJ2-2
v_call: TRBV27
cdr3_nt: TGTGCCACCACTCCCGACAGGGAGCACACCGGGGAGCTGTTTTTT
cdr3_aa: CATTPDREHTGELFF

d_call: TRBD2
j_call: TRBJ2-3
v_call: TRBV29-1
cdr3_nt: TGCAGCGTTGAATGGACTAGCCGAGATACGCAGTATTTT
cdr3_aa: CSVEWTSRDTQYF

d_call: -
j_call: TRBJ2-2
v_call: TRBV7-2
cdr3_nt: TGTGCCAGCAGCTTAGAACGTGGCCGGCCGCGGACCGGGGAGCTGTTTTTT
cdr3_aa: CASSLERGRPRTGELFF

d_call: TRBD1
j_call: TRBJ1-5
v_call: TRBV6-6
cdr3_nt: TGTGCCAGCAGTTACCGGGACAGCCCTTCCAATCAGCCCCAGCATTTT
cdr3_aa: CASSYRDSPSNQPQHF

d_call: -
j_call: TRBJ2-1
v_call: TRBV19
cdr3_nt: TGTGCCAGTAGTATCGTGGCAGGGCGACGAAACGATGAGCAGTTCTTC
cdr3_aa: CASSIVAGRRNDEQFF